The source of this TCR beta chain is a study of cytomegalovirus exposure and HLA in healthy donors. Germline CDR1 is SGHRS and CDR2 is YFSETQ. With V trimmed by 4 bases and J by 4 bases, 4 bases remained unmatched. The CDR3 has 14 residues. In the PCR, 60 Vbeta and 13 Jbeta primers were used. The assay was immunoSEQ multiplex PCR, and TCRdb's table has in-frame clones only and misses some. The table shows 150,000 or so clones, with 70% to 80% occurring only once. Overall study results and limits: Accurate HLA-A and HLA-B prediction from TCR beta sequences was reported for most subjects. Clonal expansion was found to be greater in HLA-associated TCR beta chains than in equally common others in a later analysis.

As to this clone: As yet, its antigen is unknown.

The TCR sequence derives from a woman aged 40-49 years in good health and CMV-seronegative. The sample comprised PBMCs. This chain joins TRBV5-1 and TRBJ1-4; 7 bases align to TRBD1. CDR3 loop: CASSEGQRNEKLFF. CDR3 nucleotide sequence: TGCGCCAGCAGCGAGGGACAGCGTAATGAAAAACTGTTTTTT.